These 21 T cell receptor beta chains were sequenced from one sample in a study of blood T cell repertoires in COVID-19. Clones were sequenced by immunoSEQ multiplex PCR, and TCRdb holds only the in-frame ones, with some missing. The data show some 240,000 clones, about 86% seen once. The source material was PBMCs or T cells enriched from blood (not recorded which). The receptors shown here come from a man in his fifties who had recovered from COVID-19.

This clone was seen a single time. The chain combines TRBV6-5 with TRBJ1-2; 8 bases agree with TRBD1. V trimming: 8 bases; J trimming: 4 bases; junction bases outside the gene matches: 3. Germline lookup yields CDR1 MNHEY and CDR2 SVGAGI. CDR3 length: 12 residues. For the CDR3, the DNA is TGTGCCAGCGGACAGGGCGCCTATGGCTACACCTTC. It is translated as CASGQGAYGYTF.

This chain joins TRBV29-1 and TRBJ1-5, with 7 nucleotides matching TRBD1. The CDR3 loop spans 15 amino acids. Germline assignment: CDR1 SQVTM and CDR2 ANQGSEA. Germline trimming cut 4 bases from V and 5 bases from J; bases unmatched to any gene: 11. As DNA, the CDR3 is TGCAGCGTTGGATGGACAGGAATGCCCGATCAGCCCCAGCATTTT. It encodes CSVGWTGMPDQPQHF.

This sequence joins TRBV6-1 and TRBJ1-6, with D unresolved. CDR1 is MNHNS, CDR2 SASEGT, per germline. The CDR3 has 14 amino acids. Trimming shortened V by 7 bases and J by 7 bases, and 14 bases separated the two germline ends. The CDR3 DNA follows: TGTGCCAGCATGGGCAGCGGTGGGAATTCACCCCTCCACTTT. Translation gives CASMGSGGNSPLHF.

The chain has TRBV9 and TRBJ2-2; 8 bases match TRBD1. CDR1 SGDLS and CDR2 YYNGEE come from the germline V gene. The V gene end was trimmed by 0 bases and the J gene end by 4 bases; junction bases not matched to a gene: 8. The CDR3 is made up of 17 amino acids. This chain's CDR3 is CASSVAARGRVTGELFF. DNA for the CDR3: TGTGCCAGCAGCGTAGCGGCCAGGGGGCGCGTCACCGGGGAGCTGTTTTTT.

The rearrangement uses TRBV5-8 and TRBJ1-5; 7 bases map to TRBD1. The CDR3 consists of 13 residues. With V trimmed by 3 bases and J by 7 bases, 4 bases remained unmatched. Looked up from germline, CDR1 is SGHTS and CDR2 is YDEGEE. This CDR3 is CASSYDRDQPQHF. As DNA, the CDR3 is TGTGCCAGCAGCTACGACAGGGACCAGCCCCAGCATTTT.

V usage is TRBV6-4 and J usage is TRBJ2-3, with 8 bases aligning to TRBD2. The V and J ends lost 0 bases and 2 bases, in that order; junction bases with no gene match: 1. The V gene's germline CDR1 is MRHNA and CDR2 SNTAGT. This CDR3 spans 15 amino acids. CDR3 nucleotide sequence: TGTGCCAGCAGTGACTCTAGCGGGAACACAGATACGCAGTATTTT. Translation gives CASSDSSGNTDTQYF.

The CDR3 here is CASSLLGLAENTGELFF. The DNA of the CDR3 is TGTGCCAGCAGTTTATTAGGGCTAGCGGAGAACACCGGGGAGCTGTTTTTT. The chain combines TRBV27 with TRBJ2-2; 7 bases align to TRBD2. This CDR3 comprises 17 residues. J lost 1 base, V lost 1 base, and 6 bases had no gene match. The germline gives CDR1 MNHEY, CDR2 SMNVEV (reference sequence).

The gene calls are TRBV27 and TRBJ2-7; TRBD1 matches 7 bases. This CDR3 has 13 residues. With 5 bases clipped from V and 7 bases from J, the junction kept 8 bases outside the gene matches. CDR1 MNHEY and CDR2 SMNVEV come from the germline V gene (reference sequence). CDR3 protein: CASSLRQGWEQYF. The CDR3 nucleotides are TGTGCCAGCAGTCTGCGACAGGGATGGGAGCAGTACTTC.

The CDR3 sequence: CASSVGRQGGYNEQFF. For the CDR3, the DNA is TGTGCCAGCAGCGTAGGGCGGCAGGGGGGCTACAATGAGCAGTTCTTC. V usage is TRBV9 and J usage is TRBJ2-1; tentatively, D is TRBD1 (7 bases). Trimming removed 0 bases from V and 3 bases from J, with 13 bases in between. The germline CDR1 and CDR2 sequences are SGDLS and YYNGEE. This CDR3 contains 16 residues. Full variable domain (outside the CDR3, taken from reference TRBV9 and TRBJ2-1): DSGVTQTPKHLITATGQRVTLRCSPRSGDLSVYWYQQSLDQGLQFLIQYYNGEERAKGNILERFSAQQFPDLHSELNLSSLELGDSALYFCASSVGRQGGYNEQFFGPGTRLTVL.

The chain employs TRBV7-9 and TRBJ1-1; TRBD1 matches 10 bases. Per the germline V gene, CDR1 is SEHNR and CDR2 is FQNEAQ (reference sequence). The J segment lost 5 bases and the V segment lost 6 bases, leaving 12 bases of the junction unmatched. The CDR3 covers 16 residues. The CDR3 spells CASSSGTGVGWTEAFF. For the CDR3, the DNA is TGTGCCAGCAGTTCCGGGACAGGGGTGGGATGGACTGAAGCTTTCTTT.

The chain combines TRBV9 with TRBJ1-3; TRBD1 is a possible D gene (6 bases). The germline CDR1 and CDR2 sequences are SGDLS and YYNGEE. CDR3 length equals 16 residues. The germline V and J ends were trimmed by 3 bases and 2 bases, with 15 bases remaining between them. Written as DNA, the CDR3 is TGTGCCAGCAGCGCATACCAAGGGGGTGCTGGAAACACCATATATTTT. This gives the protein CASSAYQGGAGNTIYF.

The V and J genes are TRBV4-3 and TRBJ2-4, with 10 bases aligning to TRBD2. CDR1 is LGHNA and CDR2 is YSLEER in the germline V gene. The CDR3 contains 19 residues. J lost 1 base, V lost 1 base, and 10 bases had no gene match. The CDR3: CASSQALAGVSPAKNIQYF. The CDR3 nucleotides read TGCGCCAGCAGCCAAGCCCTAGCGGGAGTCTCCCCGGCCAAAAACATTCAGTACTTC.

The V call is TRBV29-1, the J call TRBJ2-4; 8 bases are a match to TRBD1. J lost 5 bases, V lost 6 bases, and 3 bases had no gene match. CDR1 and CDR2 from the germline V gene are SQVTM and ANQGSEA. The CDR3 has 12 amino acids. This chain's CDR3 is CSVDRAENIQYF. The CDR3 nucleotides are TGCAGCGTGGACAGGGCCGAAAACATTCAGTACTTC.

The J gene is TRBJ1-1, the V gene TRBV29-1; a possible D gene is TRBD1 (5 bases). The CDR3 loop spans 13 amino acids. Trimming shortened V by 5 bases and J by 4 bases, and 14 bases separated the two germline ends. CDR1 is SQVTM and CDR2 is ANQGSEA in the germline V gene. CDR3 nucleotides: TGCAGCGTTTTGTCAGGGTTCCTCACTGAAGCTTTCTTT. The encoded protein is CSVLSGFLTEAFF.

V usage is TRBV6-5 and J usage is TRBJ2-5, with unresolved D. Trimming took off 6 bases at V and 2 bases at J, with 7 bases between the two ends. This CDR3 has 12 residues. CDR1 is MNHEY, CDR2 SVGAGI, per germline. The CDR3 reads CASRLVQETQYF. The CDR3 DNA is TGTGCCAGCAGGCTAGTACAAGAGACCCAGTACTTC.

The chain has TRBV27 and TRBJ1-5; maybe TRBD1 (6 bases). Between the trimmed V and J ends, which lost 5 bases and 4 bases, there was a span of 21 bases. Germline assignment: CDR1 MNHEY and CDR2 SMNVEV (reference sequence). This CDR3 spans 17 amino acids. CDR3: CASSQLTFGTLNQPQHF. Written as DNA, the CDR3 is TGTGCCAGCAGTCAATTGACCTTCGGGACACTAAATCAGCCCCAGCATTTT.

The chain links TRBV12-3 or TRBV12-4 to TRBJ2-5; 8 bases map to TRBD2. The CDR3 runs to 13 residues. The chain's CDR3 is CSSRGLAGETQYF. CDR3 sequence (DNA): TGTTCTTCCCGTGGACTAGCCGGAGAGACCCAGTACTTC.

This sequence joins TRBV6-5 and TRBJ2-2, with 7 bases aligning to TRBD1. The CDR3 totals 14 residues. Unmatched junction bases numbered 6, after V lost 10 bases and J lost 1 base. Per germline, CDR1 MNHEY and CDR2 SVGAGI. CDR3 sequence (DNA): TGTGCCATTAAGGACAGGTTGAACACCGGGGAGCTGTTTTTT. It encodes CAIKDRLNTGELFF.

The genes are TRBV28 and TRBJ2-3; D not resolved. Between the trimmed V and J ends, which lost 6 bases and 2 bases, there was a span of 12 bases. CDR1 is MDHEN, CDR2 SYDVKM, per germline. The CDR3 is made up of 14 amino acids. The DNA of the CDR3 is TGTGCCAGCAGCTCCGGGTCGGACACAGATACGCAGTATTTT. Translation gives CASSSGSDTDTQYF.

V is TRBV5-1 and J is TRBJ1-4; TRBD1 agrees at 8 bases. The CDR3 has 14 amino acids. V was pared by 2 bases and J by 7 bases, with 4 bases of the junction left unmatched. Germline V CDR1 and CDR2: SGHRS, YFSETQ. The CDR3: CASSLQGGIEKLFF. The CDR3 DNA reads TGCGCCAGCAGCTTACAGGGGGGGATTGAAAAACTGTTTTTT.

The chain is built from TRBV19 and TRBJ2-3; D is ambiguous. The CDR3 totals 13 residues. The V gene's germline CDR1 is LNHDA and CDR2 SQIVND (reference sequence). The V end was cut by 4 bases, the J end by 7 bases, with 12 bases between. CDR3 DNA sequence: TGTGCCAGTAGTACGAACCCGCGGAATACGCAGTATTTT. Its protein is CASSTNPRNTQYF. The full variable domain, in which reference TRBV19 and TRBJ2-3 provide the parts outside the CDR3, is DGGITQSPKYLFRKEGQNVTLSCEQNLNHDAMYWYRQDPGQGLRLIYYSQIVNDFQKGDIAEGYSVSREKKESFPLTVTSAQKNPTAFYLCASSTNPRNTQYFGPGTRLTVL.